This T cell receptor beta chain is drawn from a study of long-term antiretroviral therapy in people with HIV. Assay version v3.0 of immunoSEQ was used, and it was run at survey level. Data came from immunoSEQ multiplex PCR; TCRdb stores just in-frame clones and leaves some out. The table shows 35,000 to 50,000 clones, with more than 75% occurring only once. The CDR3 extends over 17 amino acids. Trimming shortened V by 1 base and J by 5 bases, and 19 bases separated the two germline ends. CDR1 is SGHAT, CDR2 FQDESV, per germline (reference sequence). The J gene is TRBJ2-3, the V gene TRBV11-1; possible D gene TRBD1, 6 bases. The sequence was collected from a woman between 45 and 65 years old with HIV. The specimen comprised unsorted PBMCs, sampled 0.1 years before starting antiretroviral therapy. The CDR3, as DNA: TGTGCCAGCAGCTTAGAGATTACAGGGATGGGTGGAGATACGCAGTATTTT. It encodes CASSLEITGMGGDTQYF.